This T cell receptor beta chain comes out of a study of T cells expressing NK-cell markers. TCRdb re-called the 5' RACE reads and catalogs CDR3 proteins one per entry, DNA excluded. Found here are about 550,000 distinct CDR3 sequences; the top ten clones hold around 3.3%. This CDR3 contains 14 residues. The germline V gene encodes CDR1 MNHEY and CDR2 SVGAGI. This sequence joins TRBV6-5 and TRBJ1-1; TCRdb returns TRBD1, unconfirmable since there is no DNA. The sequenced sample was blood T cells: a sorted CD56 or NKG2C T cell subset, CD4+ or CD8+ T cells, or bulk PBMC T cells (not recorded which). The clonotype comes from a man aged 18 to 29 in good health. The chain's CDR3 is CASSYTGGNTEAFF.